This T cell receptor (beta chain) was recorded in a study of beta chain features in type 1 diabetes. The wider study: Examination covered some 110,000,000 sorted cells spanning all samples.

Study-wide findings and caveats: Shorter TCRB CDR3s, moderately but significantly so, were found in Type 1 diabetes patients in all four CD4+ subsets.

Points on this clone: The target antigen is unknown.

The CDR3 has 15 amino acids. Germline values: CDR1 SGHNT, CDR2 YYREEE (reference sequence). The V end lost 4 bases, the J end lost 0 bases, and 13 bases lay between the germline ends. Expressed TCRB transcripts were sequenced, since all the RNA that had been isolated was reverse transcribed. Produced via immunoSEQ multiplex PCR; TCRdb's table is partial and in-frame only. The profile covers about 23,000 clones, with 50% to 70% appearing a single time and roughly 0.35% taken by the ten largest. The genes are TRBV5-4 and TRBJ1-1; TRBD1 is a possible D gene (5 bases). This clonotype originated in a man younger than 30 with type 1 diabetes. Material for sequencing was stem cell memory CD4+ T cells from blood. The CDR3 sequence is CASSHQSTVNTEAFF. Written as DNA, the CDR3 is TGTGCCAGCAGCCATCAATCGACAGTGAACACTGAAGCTTTCTTT.